The 18 T cell receptor beta chains below come from one sample, sequenced in a study of T cell changes during pregnancy in multiple sclerosis. Libraries were prepared by immunoSEQ multiplex PCR; TCRdb keeps only in-frame clonotypes and omits some of them. The sample has about 100,000 clones; under 95% are singletons. This sample comprised peripheral blood, obtained after pregnancy. Receptors were obtained from a female donor with multiple sclerosis, enrolled in a pregnancy study.

The gene calls are TRBV11-2 and TRBJ2-3; the D gene is possibly TRBD1 (5 bases). This CDR3 has 12 amino acids. CDR1 SGHAT and CDR2 FQNNGV come from the germline V gene. V dropped 6 bases and J dropped 3 bases, with 7 bases sitting between them. The DNA of the CDR3 is TGTGCCAGCAGTCCAGGGACAGATACGCAGTATTTT. As protein: CASSPGTDTQYF.

The CDR3 is CASSLGGAREQFF. The CDR3 region has the DNA TGTGCCAGCAGTTTAGGGGGGGCGCGCGAGCAGTTCTTC. V gene TRBV27 combines with J gene TRBJ2-1; D may be TRBD2 (7 bases). Germline-derived CDR1 and CDR2 are MNHEY and SMNVEV (reference sequence). CDR3 size: 13 residues. V was shortened by 2 bases and J by 10 bases, with 12 bases between the two germline ends.

The genes are TRBV29-1 and TRBJ2-2; 8 positions agree with TRBD1. This CDR3 has 14 amino acids. The trim removed 7 bases at V and 2 bases at J, leaving 6 bases unmatched. Germline V CDR1 and CDR2: SQVTM, ANQGSEA. The DNA for the CDR3 is TGCAGCGGGAGGACAGGGTTAAACACCGGGGAGCTGTTTTTT. Residues: CSGRTGLNTGELFF.

The V and J genes are TRBV4-1 and TRBJ2-7, with D perhaps TRBD2 (5 bases). V lost 1 base and J lost 0, with 7 bases in between. CDR1 and CDR2 (germline): MGHRA, YSYEKL. There are 14 residues in the CDR3. The CDR3 sequence: CASSQVGLSYEQYF. CDR3 coding DNA: TGCGCCAGCAGCCAAGTAGGACTCTCCTACGAGCAGTACTTC.

This clone came up once. The J gene is TRBJ1-1, the V gene TRBV6-1, with 9 bases aligning to TRBD1. The CDR3 has 14 amino acids. Germline V CDR1 and CDR2: MNHNS, SASEGT. V was pared by 10 bases and J by 1 base, with 7 bases of the junction left unmatched. CDR3 nucleotides: TGTGCCACCCAATACAGGGGGCGGAACACTGAAGCTTTCTTT. Protein sequence: CATQYRGRNTEAFF.

This sequence joins TRBV6-1 and TRBJ1-2, with no clear D. The V end was cut by 7 bases, the J end by 7 bases, with 22 bases between. This CDR3 has 15 residues. Germline V lookup: CDR1 MNHNS, CDR2 SASEGT. CDR3: CASILGTVPYGGYTF. CDR3 DNA sequence: TGTGCCAGCATCTTAGGAACAGTCCCATATGGTGGCTACACCTTC.

CDR3: CASTPLQGRGGYTF. The CDR3 DNA is TGTGCCAGTACCCCACTACAGGGTCGGGGTGGCTACACCTTC. The chain recombines TRBV19 with TRBJ1-2, with D perhaps matching TRBD1 (6 bases). CDR3 length: 14 residues. V was trimmed by 7 bases and J by 7 bases, leaving 19 bases between them. From germline, CDR1 is LNHDA and CDR2 SQIVND (reference sequence).

The CDR3 loop reads CASSVTGGDSYNEQFF. DNA of the CDR3: TGTGCCAGCAGCGTGACCGGGGGGGACTCCTACAATGAGCAGTTCTTC. V gene TRBV9 combines with J gene TRBJ2-1; 8 bases map to TRBD2. CDR1 and CDR2 (germline): SGDLS, YYNGEE. This CDR3 comprises 16 residues. After removal of 2 bases from V and 0 bases from J, the junction contained 4 bases not matched to a gene. The entire variable domain, with the rest obtained from reference TRBV9 and TRBJ2-1, is as follows: DSGVTQTPKHLITATGQRVTLRCSPRSGDLSVYWYQQSLDQGLQFLIQYYNGEERAKGNILERFSAQQFPDLHSELNLSSLELGDSALYFCASSVTGGDSYNEQFFGPGTRLTVL.

CDR3 in DNA: TGCGCCAGCAGCGGGGGACAGAACACCGGGGAGCTGTTTTTT. It yields the protein CASSGGQNTGELFF. The J gene is TRBJ2-2, the V gene TRBV5-1, with D perhaps matching TRBD1 (6 bases). Between the trimmed V and J ends, which lost 4 bases and 1 base, there was a span of 8 bases. Germline lookup yields CDR1 SGHRS and CDR2 YFSETQ. The CDR3 sequence is 14 residues long. The full variable domain, its missing parts supplied by reference TRBV5-1 and TRBJ2-2, is KAGVTQTPRYLIKTRGQQVTLSCSPISGHRSVSWYQQTPGQGLQFLFEYFSETQRNKGNFPGRFSGRQFSNSRSEMNVSTLELGDSALYLCASSGGQNTGELFFGEGSRLTVL.

A single count supports this clone. The rearrangement links TRBV19 to TRBJ1-2; unclear D gene. Deletions cut 0 bases from V and 3 bases from J, with 14 bases between. The CDR3 consists of 16 residues. Germline CDR1 is LNHDA and CDR2 is SQIVND (reference sequence). CDR3 amino acids: CASSIEHKEHDYGYTF. CDR3 DNA: TGTGCCAGTAGTATAGAACATAAGGAGCACGACTATGGCTACACCTTC.

The V gene is TRBV6-1, the J gene TRBJ1-5, with 7 positions matching TRBD1. After removal of 1 base from V and 1 base from J, the junction contained 10 bases not matched to a gene. Germline V gene data show CDR1 as MNHNS and CDR2 as SASEGT. This CDR3 contains 18 residues. The CDR3 sequence: CASSEGAGGSRSNQPQHF. Written as DNA, the CDR3 is TGTGCCAGCAGTGAAGGGGCAGGGGGTTCTAGGAGCAATCAGCCCCAGCATTTT.

The V gene is TRBV7-9, the J gene TRBJ2-2; TRBD2 matches at 13 bases. The CDR3 consists of 18 residues. After removal of 5 bases from V and 6 bases from J, the junction contained 12 bases not matched to a gene. Germline CDR1 reads SEHNR; CDR2 reads FQNEAQ (reference sequence). The CDR3 is CASSPSWTSGSGSGELFF. DNA for the CDR3: TGTGCCAGCAGCCCAAGTTGGACTAGCGGGAGTGGGTCCGGGGAGCTGTTTTTT.

The V call is TRBV12-5, the J call TRBJ2-1; 12 bases are a match to TRBD1. V dropped 5 bases and J dropped 8; count of bases not matched to a gene: 7. The CDR3 is made up of 15 amino acids. Looked up from germline, CDR1 is LGHNT and CDR2 is FRNRAP. CDR3 protein: CASGIDGTGGHEQFF. As DNA, the CDR3 is TGTGCTAGTGGTATCGACGGGACAGGGGGCCATGAGCAGTTCTTC.

V gene TRBV29-1 combines with J gene TRBJ2-3; D unresolved. Trimming took 0 bases from V and 4 from J, leaving 11 bases between them. Germline values: CDR1 SQVTM, CDR2 ANQGSEA. The CDR3 covers 14 residues. DNA of the CDR3: TGCAGCGTTGAAGAGCGGTCGAAGGCAGATACGCAGTATTTT. This sequence encodes CSVEERSKADTQYF.

The CDR3 bases are TGTGCCAGCAGTTTAGTATCAGGGTACGAGTACGAGCAGTACTTC. Its protein is CASSLVSGYEYEQYF. The rearrangement links TRBV27 to TRBJ2-7, with a weak D call TRBD1 (5 bases). The CDR3 consists of 15 residues. From germline, CDR1 is MNHEY and CDR2 SMNVEV (reference sequence). V dropped 2 bases and J dropped 4 bases, with 15 bases sitting between them.

The chain uses TRBV27 and TRBJ1-2; TRBD1 matches at 9 bases. CDR1 and CDR2 (germline): MNHEY, SMNVEV (reference sequence). The CDR3 runs 18 residues. With 4 bases clipped from V and 3 bases from J, the junction kept 15 bases outside the gene matches. The CDR3 coding sequence is TGTGCCAGCAGTTCTCGACTCCCACAGGGGGCTGCCCACTATGGCTACACCTTC. Protein sequence: CASSSRLPQGAAHYGYTF.

The CDR3 DNA reads as TGTGCCAGTAGTTGGGGGAGGGAAAACACTGAAGCTTTCTTT. Protein product: CASSWGRENTEAFF. The chain couples TRBV19 to TRBJ1-1; a weak D match, TRBD1 (5 bases). Germline lookup yields CDR1 LNHDA and CDR2 SQIVND (reference sequence). V was pared by 5 bases and J by 2 bases, with 12 bases between. CDR3 size: 14 residues. The full variable domain, its missing parts supplied by reference TRBV19 and TRBJ1-1, is DGGITQSPKYLFRKEGQNVTLSCEQNLNHDAMYWYRQDPGQGLRLIYYSQIVNDFQKGDIAEGYSVSREKKESFPLTVTSAQKNPTAFYLCASSWGRENTEAFFGQGTRLTVV.

The chain links TRBV27 to TRBJ1-4; D might be TRBD1 (5 bases). The CDR3 loop spans 13 amino acids. V was trimmed by 3 bases and J by 8 bases, leaving 10 bases between them. Germline V CDR1 and CDR2: MNHEY, SMNVEV (reference sequence). CDR3 region: CASSFGGGEKLFF. In DNA, the CDR3 is TGTGCCAGCAGTTTTGGGGGGGGAGAAAAACTGTTTTTT.